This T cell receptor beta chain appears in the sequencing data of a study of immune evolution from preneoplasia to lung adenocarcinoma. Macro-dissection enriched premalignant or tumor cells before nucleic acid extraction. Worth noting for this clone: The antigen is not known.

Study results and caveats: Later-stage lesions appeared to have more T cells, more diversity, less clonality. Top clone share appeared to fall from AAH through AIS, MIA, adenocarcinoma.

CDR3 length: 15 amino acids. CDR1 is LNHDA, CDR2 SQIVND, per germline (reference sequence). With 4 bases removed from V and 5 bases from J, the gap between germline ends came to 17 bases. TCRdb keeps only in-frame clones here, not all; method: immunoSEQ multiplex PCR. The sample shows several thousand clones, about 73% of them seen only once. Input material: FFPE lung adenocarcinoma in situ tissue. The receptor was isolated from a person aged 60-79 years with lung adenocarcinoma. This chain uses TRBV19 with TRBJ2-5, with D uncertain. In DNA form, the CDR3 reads TGTGCCAGTAGTAAATCTGGTTTGGAAGTCGAGACCCAGTACTTC. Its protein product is CASSKSGLEVETQYF.